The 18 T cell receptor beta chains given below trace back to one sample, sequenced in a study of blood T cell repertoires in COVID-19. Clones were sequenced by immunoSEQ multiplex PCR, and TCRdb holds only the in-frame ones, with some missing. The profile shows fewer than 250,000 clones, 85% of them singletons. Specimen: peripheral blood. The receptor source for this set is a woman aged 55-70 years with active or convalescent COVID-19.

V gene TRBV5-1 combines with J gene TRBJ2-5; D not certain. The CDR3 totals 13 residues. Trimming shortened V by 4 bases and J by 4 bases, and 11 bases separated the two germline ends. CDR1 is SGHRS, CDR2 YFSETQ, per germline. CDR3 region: CASSPVGGETQYF. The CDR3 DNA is TGCGCCAGCAGCCCGGTTGGCGGAGAGACCCAGTACTTC. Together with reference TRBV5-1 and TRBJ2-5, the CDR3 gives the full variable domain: KAGVTQTPRYLIKTRGQQVTLSCSPISGHRSVSWYQQTPGQGLQFLFEYFSETQRNKGNFPGRFSGRQFSNSRSEMNVSTLELGDSALYLCASSPVGGETQYFGPGTRLLVL.

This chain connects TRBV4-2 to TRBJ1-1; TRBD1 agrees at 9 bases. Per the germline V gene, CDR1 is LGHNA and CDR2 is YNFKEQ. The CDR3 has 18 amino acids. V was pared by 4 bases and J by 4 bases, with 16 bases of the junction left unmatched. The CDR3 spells CASSRTGTGMFRGTEAFF. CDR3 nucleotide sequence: TGTGCCAGCAGCCGAACCGGGACAGGGATGTTCCGGGGCACTGAAGCTTTCTTT.

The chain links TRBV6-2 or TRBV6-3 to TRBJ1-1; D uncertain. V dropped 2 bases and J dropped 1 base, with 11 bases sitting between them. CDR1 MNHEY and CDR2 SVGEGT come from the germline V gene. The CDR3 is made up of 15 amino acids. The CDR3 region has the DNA TGTGCCAGCAGTTACGGCACCCCCAGGAACACTGAAGCTTTCTTT. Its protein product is CASSYGTPRNTEAFF.

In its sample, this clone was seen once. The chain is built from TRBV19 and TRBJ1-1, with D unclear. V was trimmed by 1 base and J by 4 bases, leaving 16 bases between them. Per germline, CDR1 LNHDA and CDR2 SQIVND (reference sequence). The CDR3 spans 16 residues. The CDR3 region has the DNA TGTGCCAGTAGTATAGTGTACCCTTTTTCCGGCACTGAAGCTTTCTTT. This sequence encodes CASSIVYPFSGTEAFF. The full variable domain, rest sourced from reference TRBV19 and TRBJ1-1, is DGGITQSPKYLFRKEGQNVTLSCEQNLNHDAMYWYRQDPGQGLRLIYYSQIVNDFQKGDIAEGYSVSREKKESFPLTVTSAQKNPTAFYLCASSIVYPFSGTEAFFGQGTRLTVV.

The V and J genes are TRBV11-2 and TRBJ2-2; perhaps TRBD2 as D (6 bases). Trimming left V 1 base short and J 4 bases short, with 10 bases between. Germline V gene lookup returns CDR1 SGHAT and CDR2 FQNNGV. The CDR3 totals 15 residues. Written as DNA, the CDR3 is TGTGCCAGCAGCTTAGGGAGGGCCCCCACCGGGGAGCTGTTTTTT. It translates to CASSLGRAPTGELFF.

In DNA, the CDR3 is TGTGCCAGCGGGGGAAACAGGGCTGGGGCCAACGTCCTGACTTTC. This codes for CASGGNRAGANVLTF. This chain connects TRBV11-2 to TRBJ2-6; D is perhaps TRBD1 (6 bases). In germline, CDR1 is SGHAT, CDR2 FQNNGV. The CDR3 has 15 amino acids. Trimming left V 8 bases short and J 2 bases short, with 13 bases between.

Here the CDR3 reads CAWMEGQVGNQPQHF. CDR3 DNA sequence: TGTGCCTGGATGGAGGGACAGGTGGGCAATCAGCCCCAGCATTTT. The gene calls are TRBV30 and TRBJ1-5; 8 nucleotides align to TRBD1. Germline CDR1 and CDR2: GTSNPN and SVGIG (reference sequence). Trimming cost V 4 bases and J 2 bases; bases outside gene matches: 7. The CDR3 length is 15 residues.

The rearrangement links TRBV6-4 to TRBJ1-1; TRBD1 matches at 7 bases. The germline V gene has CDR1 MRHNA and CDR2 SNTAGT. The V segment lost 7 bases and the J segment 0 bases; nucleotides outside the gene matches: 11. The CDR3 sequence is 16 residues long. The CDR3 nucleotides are TGTGCCAGCAAAGCGCGCTGGGACAGCTTGAACACTGAAGCTTTCTTT. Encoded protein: CASKARWDSLNTEAFF.

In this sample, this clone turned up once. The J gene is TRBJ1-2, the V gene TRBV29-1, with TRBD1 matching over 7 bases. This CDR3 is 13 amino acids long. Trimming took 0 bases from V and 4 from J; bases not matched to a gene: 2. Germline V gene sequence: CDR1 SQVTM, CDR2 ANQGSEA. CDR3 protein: CSVEDGQAYGYTF. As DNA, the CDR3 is TGCAGCGTTGAAGATGGACAGGCCTATGGCTACACCTTC.

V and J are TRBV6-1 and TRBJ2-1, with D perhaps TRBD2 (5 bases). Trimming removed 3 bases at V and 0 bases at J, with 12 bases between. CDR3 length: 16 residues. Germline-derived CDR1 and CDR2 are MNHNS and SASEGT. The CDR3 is CASSEQTGSSYNEQFF. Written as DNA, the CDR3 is TGTGCCAGCAGTGAGCAGACTGGGAGCTCCTACAATGAGCAGTTCTTC.

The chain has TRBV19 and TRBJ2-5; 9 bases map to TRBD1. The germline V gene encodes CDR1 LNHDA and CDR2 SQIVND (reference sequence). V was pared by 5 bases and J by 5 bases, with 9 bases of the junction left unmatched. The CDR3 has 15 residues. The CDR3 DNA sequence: TGTGCCAGTAGTGTAATTACAGGGGGCGGTGAGACCCAGTACTTC. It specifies CASSVITGGGETQYF.

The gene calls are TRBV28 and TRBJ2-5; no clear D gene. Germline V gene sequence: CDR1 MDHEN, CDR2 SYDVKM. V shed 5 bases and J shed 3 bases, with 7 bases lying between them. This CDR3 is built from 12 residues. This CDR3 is CASSTPEETQYF. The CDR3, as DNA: TGTGCCAGCAGTACCCCGGAAGAGACCCAGTACTTC.

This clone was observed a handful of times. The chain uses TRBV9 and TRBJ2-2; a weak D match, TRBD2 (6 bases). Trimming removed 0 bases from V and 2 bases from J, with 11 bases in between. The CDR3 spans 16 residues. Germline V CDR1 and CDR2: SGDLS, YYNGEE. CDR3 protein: CASSVDRGTNTGELFF. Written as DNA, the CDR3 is TGTGCCAGCAGCGTAGATCGGGGGACTAACACCGGGGAGCTGTTTTTT.

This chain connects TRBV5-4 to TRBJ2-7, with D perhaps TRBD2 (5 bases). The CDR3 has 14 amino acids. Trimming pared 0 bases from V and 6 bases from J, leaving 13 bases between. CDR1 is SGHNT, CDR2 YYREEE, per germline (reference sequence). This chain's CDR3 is CASSLGFLEGEQYF. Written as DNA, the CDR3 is TGTGCCAGCAGCTTGGGTTTTCTTGAGGGCGAGCAGTACTTC.

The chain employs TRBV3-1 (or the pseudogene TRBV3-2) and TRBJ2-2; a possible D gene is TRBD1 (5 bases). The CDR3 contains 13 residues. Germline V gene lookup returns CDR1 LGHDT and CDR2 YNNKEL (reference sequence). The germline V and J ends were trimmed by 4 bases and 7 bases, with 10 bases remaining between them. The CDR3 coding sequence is TGTGCCAGCAGCCGTTTGACAGTCGGGGAGCTGTTTTTT. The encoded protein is CASSRLTVGELFF.

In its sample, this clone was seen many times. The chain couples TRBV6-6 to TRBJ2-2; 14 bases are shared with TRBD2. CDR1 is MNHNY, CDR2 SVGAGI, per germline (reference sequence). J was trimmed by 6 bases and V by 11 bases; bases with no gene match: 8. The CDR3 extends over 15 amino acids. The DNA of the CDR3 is TGTGCCGGGGGACTAGCGGGAGAAGGGGCCGGGGAGCTGTTTTTT. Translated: CAGGLAGEGAGELFF.

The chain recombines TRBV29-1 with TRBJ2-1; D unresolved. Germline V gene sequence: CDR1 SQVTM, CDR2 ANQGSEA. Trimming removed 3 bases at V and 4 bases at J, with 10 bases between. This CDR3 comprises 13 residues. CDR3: CSVEGGHYNEQFF. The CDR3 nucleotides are TGCAGCGTTGAGGGTGGGCATTACAATGAGCAGTTCTTC.

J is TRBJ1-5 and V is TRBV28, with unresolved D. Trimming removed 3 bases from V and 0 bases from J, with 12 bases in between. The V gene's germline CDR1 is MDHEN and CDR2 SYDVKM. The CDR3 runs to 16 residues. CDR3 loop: CASSFGRVYSNQPQHF. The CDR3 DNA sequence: TGTGCCAGCAGTTTCGGTAGAGTATATAGCAATCAGCCCCAGCATTTT.